What follows are 32 T cell receptor beta chains derived from one specimen sequenced in a study of blood T cell repertoires in COVID-19 (dated by TCRdb to the early 2020s). Library generation was performed with the immunoSEQ multiplex PCR assay. TCRdb's version of the immuneACCESS table is confined to in-frame rearrangements and falls short of the full clone set. An unresolved V gene accounts for under half of the shortfall where checked; the remainder is of unknown origin. The sample table holds about 56,000 clones, of which about 85% were seen once. The ten largest account for 13% of the sample. Sequences were obtained from peripheral blood. These receptors all stem from a woman older than 75 with acute or convalescent COVID-19.

The chain links TRBV5-1 to TRBJ2-3; D is undetermined. Trimming pared 1 base from V and 0 bases from J, leaving 9 bases between. This CDR3 has 15 residues. CDR1 is SGHRS, CDR2 YFSETQ, per germline. CDR3 residues: CASSLIAYSTDTQYF. CDR3 in DNA: TGCGCCAGCAGCTTGATTGCGTATAGCACAGATACGCAGTATTTT. Full variable domain (remainder filled in from reference TRBV5-1 and TRBJ2-3): KAGVTQTPRYLIKTRGQQVTLSCSPISGHRSVSWYQQTPGQGLQFLFEYFSETQRNKGNFPGRFSGRQFSNSRSEMNVSTLELGDSALYLCASSLIAYSTDTQYFGPGTRLTVL.

CDR3 residues: CASSLAGQGFYNEQFF. The CDR3 region has the DNA TGTGCCAGCAGCTTGGCAGGACAGGGCTTCTACAATGAGCAGTTCTTC. The chain joins TRBV5-7 to TRBJ2-1; 8 bases are a match to TRBD1. TRBV5-7 counts as an open reading frame of uncertain function. J was trimmed by 3 bases and V by 0 bases; bases with no gene match: 5. This CDR3 is built from 16 residues.

The V and J genes are TRBV19 and TRBJ2-3; 8 nucleotides line up with TRBD2. The CDR3 totals 15 residues. V was pared by 1 base and J by 4 bases, with 4 bases of the junction left unmatched. CDR1 LNHDA and CDR2 SQIVND come from the germline V gene (reference sequence). This CDR3 reads CASSIGGSGADTQYF. The CDR3 nucleotides read TGTGCCAGTAGTATAGGCGGTAGCGGGGCAGATACGCAGTATTTT. The full variable domain, its missing parts supplied by reference TRBV19 and TRBJ2-3, is DGGITQSPKYLFRKEGQNVTLSCEQNLNHDAMYWYRQDPGQGLRLIYYSQIVNDFQKGDIAEGYSVSREKKESFPLTVTSAQKNPTAFYLCASSIGGSGADTQYFGPGTRLTVL.

The V and J genes are TRBV6-1 and TRBJ1-2, with a possible D match to TRBD1 (5 bases). This CDR3 has 14 amino acids. Germline assignment: CDR1 MNHNS and CDR2 SASEGT. The V end was cut by 3 bases, the J end by 3 bases, with 11 bases between. CDR3 sequence reads: CASSEGGRYYGYTF. CDR3 nucleotides: TGTGCCAGCAGTGAGGGGGGTAGGTACTATGGCTACACCTTC.

The CDR3 DNA sequence: TGTGCCAGCAGCCGGACACGACAGGGGGGTGAAAAACTGTTTTTT. Its translation: CASSRTRQGGEKLFF. The chain is built from TRBV5-5 and TRBJ1-4, with 9 bases aligning to TRBD1. This CDR3 has 15 amino acids. V dropped 4 bases and J dropped 7; count of bases not matched to a gene: 8. Germline V gene data show CDR1 as SGHKS and CDR2 as YYEKEE (reference sequence).

CDR3 in amino acids: CASDQGSGNTIYF. The CDR3 DNA follows: TGTGCCAGTGATCAGGGATCTGGAAACACCATATATTTT. V usage is TRBV6-5 and J usage is TRBJ1-3, with D perhaps TRBD1 (5 bases). The CDR3 sequence is 13 residues long. The V end was cut by 9 bases, the J end by 1 base, with 10 bases between. Per germline, CDR1 MNHEY and CDR2 SVGAGI.

CDR3 loop: CASSAGATNTGELFF. The CDR3 DNA sequence: TGCGCCAGCAGCGCGGGGGCGACGAACACCGGGGAGCTGTTTTTT. The chain couples TRBV5-1 to TRBJ2-2, with D possibly matching TRBD2 (7 bases). The CDR3 has 15 residues. The V and J ends lost 4 bases and 0 bases respectively, with 10 bases between them. Germline V CDR1 and CDR2: SGHRS, YFSETQ.

The rearrangement links TRBV10-3 to TRBJ2-7; 11 nucleotides align to TRBD2. The J segment lost 1 base and the V segment lost 6 bases, leaving 11 bases of the junction unmatched. Germline-derived CDR1 and CDR2 are ENHRY and SYGVKD. The CDR3 loop spans 17 amino acids. DNA for the CDR3: TGTGCCATCAGGGGGACAGGTACTAGCGGGGGTTCCTACGAGCAGTACTTC. This translates into CAIRGTGTSGGSYEQYF.

This sequence joins TRBV2 and TRBJ2-3; 8 nucleotides line up with TRBD1. This CDR3 spans 13 amino acids. Unmatched junction bases numbered 5, after V lost 8 bases and J lost 4 bases. From germline, CDR1 is SNHLY and CDR2 FYNNEI. DNA for the CDR3: TGTGCCAGCCAGACAGGGGTTGCAGATACGCAGTATTTT. Encoded protein: CASQTGVADTQYF.

This clone showed up just once. The genes are TRBV9 and TRBJ1-1; D ambiguous. Germline V lookup: CDR1 SGDLS, CDR2 YYNGEE. Trimming removed 4 bases from V and 11 bases from J, with 18 bases in between. The CDR3 runs to 13 residues. As DNA, the CDR3 is TGTGCCAGCAGCCTTGGCCCGGGATTCGGCGCTTTCTTT. The encoded protein is CASSLGPGFGAFF. Full variable domain (missing parts from reference TRBV9 and TRBJ1-1): DSGVTQTPKHLITATGQRVTLRCSPRSGDLSVYWYQQSLDQGLQFLIQYYNGEERAKGNILERFSAQQFPDLHSELNLSSLELGDSALYFCASSLGPGFGAFFGQGTRLTVV.

This rearrangement joins TRBV19 to TRBJ2-7; tentative D call: TRBD1 (6 bases). This CDR3 region has 16 residues. CDR1 is LNHDA, CDR2 SQIVND, per germline (reference sequence). V gave up 5 bases and J gave up 2 bases, with 19 bases separating them. CDR3 region: CASSLRGAFGPYEQYF. CDR3 in DNA: TGTGCCAGTAGTCTCAGGGGAGCCTTCGGTCCCTACGAGCAGTACTTC. The whole variable domain, filled in from reference TRBV19 and TRBJ2-7, reads DGGITQSPKYLFRKEGQNVTLSCEQNLNHDAMYWYRQDPGQGLRLIYYSQIVNDFQKGDIAEGYSVSREKKESFPLTVTSAQKNPTAFYLCASSLRGAFGPYEQYFGPGTRLTVT.

The chain recombines TRBV5-1 with TRBJ1-1; D call uncertain. Trimming stripped 9 bases from V and 0 bases from J, with 12 bases between. This CDR3 comprises 13 residues. Looked up from germline, CDR1 is SGHRS and CDR2 is YFSETQ. The CDR3 DNA reads as TGCGCCACCCAAGCGACGGTGAACACTGAAGCTTTCTTT. Protein product: CATQATVNTEAFF.

The V and J genes are TRBV4-1 and TRBJ2-3; D is undetermined. The CDR3 is made up of 13 amino acids. CDR1 is MGHRA, CDR2 YSYEKL, per germline. Deletions cut 2 bases from V and 2 bases from J, with 5 bases between. CDR3 sequence reads: CASSQMYTDTQYF. CDR3 nucleotides: TGCGCCAGCAGCCAAATGTACACAGATACGCAGTATTTT.

This chain uses TRBV6-5 with TRBJ1-1; perhaps TRBD1 as D (5 bases). The CDR3 runs 14 residues. Germline-derived CDR1 and CDR2 are MNHEY and SVGAGI. The V end was cut by 7 bases, the J end by 4 bases, with 16 bases between. DNA of the CDR3: TGTGCCAGCACCCCAGGGTGGGTGGCCACTGAAGCTTTCTTT. Translation: CASTPGWVATEAFF.

The rearrangement uses TRBV25-1 and TRBJ1-1; D perhaps matches TRBD1 (5 bases). CDR1 is MGHDK and CDR2 is SYGVNS in the germline V gene. V was pared by 4 bases and J by 1 base, with 13 bases between. The CDR3 is 15 residues long. In DNA, the CDR3 is TGTGCCAGCAGTGCTCGGAAGGACAAGAACACTGAAGCTTTCTTT. This codes for CASSARKDKNTEAFF.

This chain uses TRBV19 with TRBJ2-1, with a tentative D call TRBD1 (7 bases). V gave up 8 bases and J gave up 2 bases, with 19 bases separating them. The CDR3 has 16 residues. Germline lookup yields CDR1 LNHDA and CDR2 SQIVND (reference sequence). CDR3 nucleotide sequence: TGTGCCAGTTGCAGACAGGGAGGTCGCACCTACAATGAGCAGTTCTTC. This codes for CASCRQGGRTYNEQFF.

The gene calls are TRBV19 and TRBJ1-1; TRBD1 is a possible D gene (5 bases). From germline, CDR1 is LNHDA and CDR2 SQIVND (reference sequence). The CDR3 spans 14 residues. V dropped 6 bases and J dropped 5 bases, with 16 bases sitting between them. CDR3 protein: CASSQGLTRTEAFF. As DNA, the CDR3 is TGTGCCAGTAGCCAGGGTTTGACGAGAACTGAAGCTTTCTTT.

The chain combines TRBV7-6 with TRBJ1-5, with a tentative D call TRBD1 (5 bases). There are 14 residues in the CDR3. Trimming left V 4 bases short and J 10 bases short, with 17 bases between. Germline V gene lookup returns CDR1 SGHVS and CDR2 FNYEAQ. The DNA of the CDR3 is TGTGCCAGCAGCTCCACCCAGGGCCATTCCCCCCAGCATTTT. Its translation: CASSSTQGHSPQHF.

The J gene is TRBJ2-2, the V gene TRBV29-1; the D gene is possibly TRBD1 (5 bases). The germline CDR1 and CDR2 sequences are SQVTM and ANQGSEA. The CDR3 is 14 residues long. V dropped 7 bases and J dropped 4 bases, with 16 bases sitting between them. The CDR3 protein is CSAARQGSTGELFF. The CDR3 DNA reads as TGCAGCGCCGCGAGGCAGGGTAGCACCGGGGAGCTGTTTTTT.

The CDR3 DNA is TGTGCCAGCAGTCCACGGACTAGCGGGGGAGAGACCCAGTACTTC. Protein: CASSPRTSGGETQYF. This sequence joins TRBV6-5 and TRBJ2-5; 13 bases fit TRBD2. V lost 5 bases and J lost 4; bases outside the gene matches: 4. In germline, CDR1 is MNHEY, CDR2 SVGAGI. This CDR3 is built from 15 residues.

This rearrangement joins TRBV19 to TRBJ1-4, with 7 nucleotides matching TRBD1. The V gene end was trimmed by 5 bases and the J gene end by 7 bases; junction bases not matched to a gene: 10. The CDR3 loop spans 15 amino acids. Germline-derived CDR1 and CDR2 are LNHDA and SQIVND (reference sequence). The CDR3 nucleotides read TGTGCCAGTAGTCCCCAGGAGGGGGCGGGTGAAAAACTGTTTTTT. Protein: CASSPQEGAGEKLFF.

V and J are TRBV25-1 and TRBJ1-5; TRBD1 matches 8 bases. Trimming removed 4 bases from V and 7 bases from J; junction bases left unmatched: 9. CDR3 length: 15 amino acids. Looked up from germline, CDR1 is MGHDK and CDR2 is SYGVNS. CDR3 DNA sequence: TGTGCCAGCAGTGGGTCGGACAGGGCCAGCCAGCCCCAGCATTTT. Translating gives CASSGSDRASQPQHF.

J is TRBJ2-5 and V is TRBV11-3; tentative D call: TRBD1 (5 bases). V lost 5 bases to trimming and J lost 0 bases, with 7 bases between them. The CDR3 contains 13 residues. The germline CDR1 and CDR2 sequences are SGHNT and YENEEA. The CDR3 here is CASSRQNQETQYF. For the CDR3, the DNA is TGTGCCAGCAGCCGACAGAACCAAGAGACCCAGTACTTC.

This rearrangement joins TRBV11-3 to TRBJ2-5, with D possibly TRBD1 on 6 matching bases. Germline CDR1 reads SGHNT; CDR2 reads YENEEA. Trimming removed 5 bases at V and 5 bases at J, with 15 bases between. The CDR3 consists of 14 residues. The CDR3 DNA reads TGTGCCAGCAGCCCATACAGGGATCGGGAGACCCAGTACTTC. Encoded protein: CASSPYRDRETQYF.

The V call is TRBV3-1 (or the pseudogene TRBV3-2), the J call TRBJ2-7; D may be TRBD1 (5 bases). This CDR3 comprises 14 residues. V lost 1 base, J lost 5 bases, and 12 bases lay in between. Germline-derived CDR1 and CDR2 are LGHDT and YNNKEL (reference sequence). The CDR3 region is CASSQGGSRNEQYF. The CDR3 nucleotides read TGTGCCAGCAGCCAAGGGGGCAGCAGAAACGAGCAGTACTTC.

V and J are TRBV6-2 or TRBV6-3 and TRBJ1-5, with TRBD1 matching 10 bases. Per the germline V gene, CDR1 is MNHEY and CDR2 is SVGEGT. The CDR3 contains 14 residues. J lost 7 bases, V lost 4 bases, and 4 bases had no gene match. In DNA, the CDR3 is TGTGCCAGCAGTTCGACAGGGGGCTTACAGCCCCAGCATTTT. It yields the protein CASSSTGGLQPQHF.

This sequence joins TRBV5-8 and TRBJ2-3, with TRBD2 as a possible D gene (7 bases). Trimming removed 4 bases from V and 4 bases from J, with 25 bases in between. The CDR3 extends over 18 amino acids. Germline V gives CDR1 SGHTS, CDR2 YDEGEE. CDR3 DNA sequence: TGTGCCAGCAGCACTCCCGGAGGTGCTGGGGGGGCCCCAGATACGCAGTATTTT. The encoded protein is CASSTPGGAGGAPDTQYF.

The rearrangement joins TRBV18 to TRBJ2-1; D is uncertain. V was cut by 3 bases and J by 8 bases, with 8 bases left in between. Germline CDR1 reads KGHSH; CDR2 reads LQKENI. The CDR3 is made up of 12 amino acids. Written as DNA, the CDR3 is TGTGCCAGCTCACCCCCCCTACATGAGCAGTTCTTC. Translation: CASSPPLHEQFF.

J is TRBJ1-2 and V is TRBV5-1; no firm D call. CDR3 length: 14 amino acids. V was pared by 5 bases and J by 6 bases, with 17 bases between. Germline loops: CDR1 SGHRS, CDR2 YFSETQ. This chain's CDR3 is CASSSQDGQDGYTF. The CDR3 DNA sequence: TGCGCCAGCAGTTCGCAGGATGGTCAAGATGGCTACACCTTC.

The chain employs TRBV3-1 (or the pseudogene TRBV3-2) and TRBJ2-1; 9 positions match TRBD1. This CDR3 has 16 amino acids. Looked up from germline, CDR1 is LGHDT and CDR2 is YNNKEL (reference sequence). With 1 base clipped from V and 0 bases from J, the junction kept 1 base outside the gene matches. The CDR3 DNA follows: TGTGCCAGCAGCCAAGGACAGGGGGTCTCCTACAATGAGCAGTTCTTC. It encodes CASSQGQGVSYNEQFF.

This sequence joins TRBV3-1 (or the pseudogene TRBV3-2) and TRBJ1-2; D ambiguous. Trimming shortened V by 4 bases and J by 2 bases, and 11 bases separated the two germline ends. CDR3 length equals 14 residues. Germline CDR1 LGHDT, CDR2 YNNKEL (reference sequence). The CDR3 sequence: CASSLLGRNYGYTF. The CDR3 DNA follows: TGTGCCAGCAGCCTCTTGGGCCGGAACTATGGCTACACCTTC.

J is TRBJ1-1 and V is TRBV4-2, with 8 bases aligning to TRBD1. V gave up 0 bases and J gave up 7 bases; unmatched junction bases: 4. The germline CDR1 and CDR2 sequences are LGHNA and YNFKEQ. CDR3 length equals 14 residues. The CDR3 DNA reads TGTGCCAGCAGCCAAGAACCGGGACAGGTTGAAGCTTTCTTT. Encoded protein: CASSQEPGQVEAFF.